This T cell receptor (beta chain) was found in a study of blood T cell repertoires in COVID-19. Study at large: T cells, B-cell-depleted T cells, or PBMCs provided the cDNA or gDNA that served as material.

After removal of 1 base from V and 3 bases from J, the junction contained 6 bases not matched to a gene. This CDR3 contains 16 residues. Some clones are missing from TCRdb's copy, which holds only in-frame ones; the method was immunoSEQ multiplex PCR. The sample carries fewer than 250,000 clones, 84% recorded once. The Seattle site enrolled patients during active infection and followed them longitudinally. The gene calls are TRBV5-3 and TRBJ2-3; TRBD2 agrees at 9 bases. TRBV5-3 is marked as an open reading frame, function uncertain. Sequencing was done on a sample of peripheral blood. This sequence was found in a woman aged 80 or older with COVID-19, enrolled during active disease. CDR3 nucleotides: TGTGCCAGAAGCTTGACGCGGGGGGGCCTTACAGATACGCAGTATTTT. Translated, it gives CARSLTRGGLTDTQYF.